Given below is one T cell receptor beta chain in context. As yet, its antigen is unknown. This specimen comes from a study of cytomegalovirus exposure and HLA in healthy donors. The study's findings and limits: As a later analysis showed, a missense DCLRE1C variant was linked to trimming of TCR beta V- and J-genes.

The trim removed 6 bases at V and 7 bases at J, leaving 11 bases unmatched. This CDR3 region has 16 residues. Germline V gives CDR1 MDHEN, CDR2 SYDVKM. The primer mix had 60 Vbeta and 13 Jbeta primers. Sequenced by immunoSEQ multiplex PCR; TCRdb stores in-frame clones only, minus some. The table shows about 180,000 clones, with around three quarters occurring only once. As for the donors, each was a healthy bone marrow donor. This chain links TRBV28 with TRBJ1-6, with 8 bases matching TRBD1. This TCR was sampled from a woman in her forties or fifties in good health and CMV-seropositive. Material: PBMCs. DNA for the CDR3: TGTGCCAGCAGGACTGCCCGACAGGGGATGAATTCACCCCTCCACTTT. Amino acids: CASRTARQGMNSPLHF.